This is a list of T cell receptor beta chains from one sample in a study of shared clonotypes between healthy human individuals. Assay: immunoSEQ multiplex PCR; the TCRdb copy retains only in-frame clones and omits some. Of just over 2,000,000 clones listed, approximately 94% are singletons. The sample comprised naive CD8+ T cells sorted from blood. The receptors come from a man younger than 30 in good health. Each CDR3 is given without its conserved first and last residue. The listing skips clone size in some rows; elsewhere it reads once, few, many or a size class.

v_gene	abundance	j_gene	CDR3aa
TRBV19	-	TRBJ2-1	ATLGHSSYNEQF
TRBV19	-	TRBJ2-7	ASSIDTAGGTYEQY
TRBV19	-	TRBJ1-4	ASSIAPSAVGKLF
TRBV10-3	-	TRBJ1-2	AISESSLLAYGYT
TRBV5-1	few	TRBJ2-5	ASSLAGGETQY
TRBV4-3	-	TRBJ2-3	ASSQGVDYLSDTQY
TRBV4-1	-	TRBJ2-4	ASSQDYGTLAKNIQY
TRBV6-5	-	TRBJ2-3	ASSPTGLGGDTQY
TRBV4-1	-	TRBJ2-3	ASSQEGLTDTQY
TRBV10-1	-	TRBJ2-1	ASSDSPSGDYNEQF
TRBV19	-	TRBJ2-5	ASSGQQETQY
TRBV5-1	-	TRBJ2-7	ASSLGQVSYEQY
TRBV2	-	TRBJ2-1	ASEPLRNNEQF
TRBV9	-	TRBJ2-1	ASSIGLAGDSYNEQF
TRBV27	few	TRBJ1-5	ASRRTGEKNQPQH
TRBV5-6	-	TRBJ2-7	ASSLGLAGEAYEQY
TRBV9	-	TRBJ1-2	ASSMGQNYGYT
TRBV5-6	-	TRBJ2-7	ASSLGADIYEQY
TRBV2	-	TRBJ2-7	ASSESPYSYEQY
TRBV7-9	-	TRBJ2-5	ASSSRSGTSGTETQY
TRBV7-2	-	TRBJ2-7	ASTLPGYEQY
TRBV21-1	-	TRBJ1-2	ASSKDPGDYGYT
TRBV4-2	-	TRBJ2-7	ASSPRTSGGVDEQY
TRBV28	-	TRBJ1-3	ASSSQAIQATGNTIY
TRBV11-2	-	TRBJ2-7	ASSLNRVSSYEQY
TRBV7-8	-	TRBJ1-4	ASSPNREVSEKLF
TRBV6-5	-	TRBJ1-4	ASSYRPIEKLF
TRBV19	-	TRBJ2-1	ASSTLTGASYNEQF
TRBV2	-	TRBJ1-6	ASSSGQGVSPLH
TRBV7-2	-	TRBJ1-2	ASSQRDYGYT
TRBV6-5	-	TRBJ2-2	ASSYRQGVRELF
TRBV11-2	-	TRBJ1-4	ASSLGLGTTNEKLF
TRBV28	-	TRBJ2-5	ASSLTVIQETQY
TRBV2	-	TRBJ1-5	ASSDRGQAADQPQH
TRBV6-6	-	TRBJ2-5	ASSYSAGGLQETQY
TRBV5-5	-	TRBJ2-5	ASSPGPAGQETQY
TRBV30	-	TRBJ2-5	ACSDSQETQY
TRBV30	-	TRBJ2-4	AWDDRKSIQY
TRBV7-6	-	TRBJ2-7	ASSRQGGEQY
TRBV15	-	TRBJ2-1	ATSRERGTYNEQF
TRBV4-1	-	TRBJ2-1	AGSQEIGLDYNEQF
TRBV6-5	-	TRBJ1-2	ASKLAGQFPGYT
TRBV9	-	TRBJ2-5	ASSQPGEETQY
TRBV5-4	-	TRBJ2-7	ASSLSLNYEQY
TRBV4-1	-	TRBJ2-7	ASSHGRTGPYEQY
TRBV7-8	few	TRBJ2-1	ASTQAFSSYNEQF
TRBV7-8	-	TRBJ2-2	ASSWGLAGNTGELF
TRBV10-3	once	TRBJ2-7	AISTITLAGEGNEQY
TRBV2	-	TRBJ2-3	ASSMWGGSDTQY
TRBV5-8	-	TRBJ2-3	ASSLVSGRTDTQY
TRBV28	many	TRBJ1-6	ASSSTAPLH
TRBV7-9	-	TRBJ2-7	ASSLPAPGDRQY
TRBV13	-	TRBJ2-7	ASSRTGQGGYEQY
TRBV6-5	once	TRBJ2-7	ASSYGAGLTYEQY
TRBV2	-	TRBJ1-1	ASTEGTGPNTEAF
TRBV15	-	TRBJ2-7	ATSIGTPSYEQY
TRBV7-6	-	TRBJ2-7	ASSLGHGESPYEQY